The clone carrying this T cell receptor (beta chain) was found a few times. This sample is part of a study of T-cell reconstitution after alpha-beta-depleted transplantation in children. Looked up from germline, CDR1 is MDHEN and CDR2 is SYDVKM. Trimming removed 7 bases at V and 5 bases at J, with 17 bases between. The CDR3 extends over 14 amino acids. It was with unique molecular identifiers that the TCRbeta library was prepared. TCRdb re-derived calls from the PCR reads in MiXCR, one entry per CDR3 protein. This sample has about 610,000 distinct CDR3 sequences, with about 10% found just once. This clonotype was sampled from a human donor who donated a stem cell graft to a child with acute myeloid leukemia. The chain joins TRBV28 to TRBJ1-2; possibly TRBD1 for D (6 bases). The specimen was PBMCs from the stem cell graft donor, collected from the stem cell graft. CDR3 DNA: TGTGCCAGCAATATGCTACAGGGAGGGTATGGCTACACCTTC. This sequence encodes CASNMLQGGYGYTF.